Listed here are 32 T cell receptor beta chains from one sample, sequenced in a study of cytomegalovirus exposure and HLA in healthy donors. The PCR made use of 60 Vbeta and 13 Jbeta primers. The method was immunoSEQ multiplex PCR; TCRdb's version includes in-frame clones alone and lacks a portion of them. The table lists 60,000 or so clones, with over 2% in the top ten. The sequencing sample was made of PBMCs. Source of these receptors: a woman under 30 in good health and CMV-seronegative.

This rearrangement joins TRBV12-5 to TRBJ1-1; 7 bases are shared with TRBD1. V gave up 4 bases and J gave up 1 base; unmatched junction bases: 9. The CDR3 runs to 16 residues. The germline V gene has CDR1 LGHNT and CDR2 FRNRAP. In DNA form, the CDR3 reads TGTGCTAGTGGTTGGGGGGACAGCCCATCGAACACTGAAGCTTTCTTT. Amino acid sequence: CASGWGDSPSNTEAFF.

This chain links TRBV9 with TRBJ2-4; D is perhaps TRBD1 (6 bases). This CDR3 is 13 amino acids long. V shed 1 base and J shed 9 bases, with 11 bases lying between them. Germline V CDR1 and CDR2: SGDLS, YYNGEE. CDR3 protein: CASSVLGAGIQYF. The CDR3 DNA reads TGTGCCAGCAGCGTACTGGGGGCTGGCATTCAGTACTTC.

The chain joins TRBV28 to TRBJ1-1; a possible D gene is TRBD1 (6 bases). V was cut by 3 bases and J by 2 bases, with 13 bases left in between. This CDR3 is built from 15 residues. The germline V gene encodes CDR1 MDHEN and CDR2 SYDVKM. The CDR3 here is CASSFPAGENTEAFF. CDR3 nucleotide sequence: TGTGCCAGCAGTTTCCCTGCAGGGGAAAACACTGAAGCTTTCTTT.

This chain links TRBV4-1 with TRBJ2-7; D is ambiguous. V was trimmed by 1 base and J by 6 bases, leaving 10 bases between them. The germline CDR1 and CDR2 sequences are MGHRA and YSYEKL. The CDR3 runs 13 residues. DNA for the CDR3: TGCGCCAGCAGCCAAGGAGAGAAAATCGAGCAGTACTTC. Translated: CASSQGEKIEQYF.

V and J are TRBV5-1 and TRBJ2-7; D is uncertain. CDR1 and CDR2 from the germline V gene are SGHRS and YFSETQ. Deletions cut 0 bases from V and 2 bases from J, with 9 bases between. CDR3 size: 14 residues. The CDR3: CASSLGQSAYEQYF. CDR3 sequence (DNA): TGCGCCAGCAGCTTGGGGCAGTCCGCCTACGAGCAGTACTTC.

V usage is TRBV18 and J usage is TRBJ1-4; D unclear. Trimming left V 6 bases short and J 4 bases short, with 18 bases between. The germline gives CDR1 KGHSH, CDR2 LQKENI. The CDR3 sequence is 16 residues long. The CDR3 DNA sequence: TGTGCCAGCTCGCAACTTTTTCAACGAATTAATGAAAAACTGTTTTTT. This sequence encodes CASSQLFQRINEKLFF.

The chain employs TRBV18 and TRBJ1-2, with D unclear. The CDR3 loop spans 12 amino acids. CDR1 is KGHSH, CDR2 LQKENI, per germline. V gave up 3 bases and J gave up 8 bases, with 10 bases separating them. CDR3 nucleotide sequence: TGTGCCAGCTCACCGAGCGGGGAAGGCTACACCTTC. This gives the protein CASSPSGEGYTF.

This chain connects TRBV28 to TRBJ2-1, with a tentative D call TRBD2 (6 bases). CDR1 and CDR2 (germline): MDHEN, SYDVKM. There are 15 residues in the CDR3. V gave up 4 bases and J gave up 8 bases, with 18 bases separating them. CDR3 sequence (DNA): TGTGCCAGCAGTTGGGCCAGGAGGGTGAGTGATGAGCAGTTCTTC. As protein: CASSWARRVSDEQFF.

The rearrangement links TRBV5-1 to TRBJ1-3; D ambiguous. The CDR3 contains 14 residues. The germline gives CDR1 SGHRS, CDR2 YFSETQ. V was clipped by 0 bases and J by 9 bases, with 13 bases between them. CDR3 residues: CASSLDSSGGTIYF. The DNA of the CDR3 is TGCGCCAGCAGCTTGGACTCCTCAGGAGGCACCATATATTTT.

V and J are TRBV7-3 and TRBJ1-1; D gene unclear. Trimming left V 5 bases short and J 5 bases short, with 15 bases between. This CDR3 spans 14 amino acids. Germline loops: CDR1 SGHTA, CDR2 FQGTGA. The CDR3 spells CASSQVGEKTEAFF. CDR3 bases: TGTGCCAGCAGCCAAGTTGGGGAGAAGACTGAAGCTTTCTTT.

Points on this clone: Other DNA sequences in this specimen translate into the identical CDR3. The chain joins TRBV5-1 to TRBJ1-1; 8 bases match TRBD1. Trimming cost V 4 bases and J 2 bases; bases outside gene matches: 4. Germline CDR1 SGHRS, CDR2 YFSETQ. The CDR3 is 14 amino acids. CDR3: CASSLDRGNTEAFF. As DNA, the CDR3 is TGCGCCAGCAGCCTCGACAGGGGTAACACTGAAGCTTTCTTT.

This chain uses TRBV7-9 with TRBJ2-3; D remains unclear. The CDR3 is 13 residues long. Looked up from germline, CDR1 is SEHNR and CDR2 is FQNEAQ (reference sequence). V gave up 1 base and J gave up 3 bases, with 5 bases separating them. In nucleotides, the CDR3 is TGTGCCAGCAGCTTAGTAGAGACAGATACGCAGTATTTT. This translates into CASSLVETDTQYF. Filled out from reference TRBV7-9 and TRBJ2-3, the complete variable domain reads DTGVSQNPRHKITKRGQNVTFRCDPISEHNRLYWYRQTLGQGPEFLTYFQNEAQLEKSRLLSDRFSAERPKGSFSTLEIQRTEQGDSAMYLCASSLVETDTQYFGPGTRLTVL.

The rearrangement joins TRBV5-1 to TRBJ1-1, with D perhaps matching TRBD1 (6 bases). The CDR3 runs 16 residues. CDR1 is SGHRS, CDR2 YFSETQ, per germline. Trimming shortened V by 0 bases and J by 2 bases, and 14 bases separated the two germline ends. The CDR3 is CASSLVPQGPNTEAFF. CDR3 nucleotides: TGCGCCAGCAGCTTGGTACCACAGGGCCCTAACACTGAAGCTTTCTTT.

The chain links TRBV7-2 to TRBJ2-5; possible D gene TRBD2, 6 bases. V lost 3 bases, J lost 5 bases, and 13 bases lay in between. CDR3 size: 14 residues. CDR1 and CDR2 from the germline V gene are SGHTA and FQGNSA. Here the CDR3 DNA reads TGTGCCAGCAGCTTCCCCGGGAGCCAGGAGACCCAGTACTTC. Amino acid sequence: CASSFPGSQETQYF.

V usage is TRBV18 and J usage is TRBJ2-2; TRBD2 matches at 10 bases. This CDR3 contains 15 residues. Trimming took 3 bases from V and 6 from J; bases not matched to a gene: 4. Germline loops: CDR1 KGHSH, CDR2 LQKENI. In DNA, the CDR3 is TGTGCCAGCTCACCGCTAGCGGGAGACGCCGGGGAGCTGTTTTTT. It translates to CASSPLAGDAGELFF.

The rearrangement uses TRBV6-5 and TRBJ2-4; D gene unclear. This CDR3 region has 15 residues. Germline loops: CDR1 MNHEY, CDR2 SVGAGI. V lost 0 bases to trimming and J lost 0 bases, with 6 bases between them. The CDR3 loop is CASSYSELAKNIQYF. CDR3 DNA: TGTGCCAGCAGTTACTCCGAGCTAGCCAAAAACATTCAGTACTTC.

V is TRBV6-1 and J is TRBJ1-5; D is unclear. Germline loops: CDR1 MNHNS, CDR2 SASEGT. V lost 5 bases and J 1 base, leaving 12 bases between the germline ends. This CDR3 has 15 amino acids. The CDR3 bases are TGTGCCAGCAGTCCCCACATTACCAGCAATCAGCCCCAGCATTTT. Translating gives CASSPHITSNQPQHF.

The chain employs TRBV9 and TRBJ2-5; D is undetermined. Germline CDR1 is SGDLS and CDR2 is YYNGEE. The V gene lost 2 bases and the J gene lost 3 bases, with 8 bases spanning the gap. The CDR3 is 13 amino acids. The CDR3, as DNA: TGTGCCAGCAGCGTGGGCCTGGAAGAGACCCAGTACTTC. Its protein product is CASSVGLEETQYF.

The V and J genes are TRBV5-4 and TRBJ2-5, with 7 bases identical to TRBD1. Germline V gene lookup returns CDR1 SGHNT and CDR2 YYREEE (reference sequence). V was pared by 4 bases and J by 3 bases, with 6 bases of the junction left unmatched. The CDR3 covers 14 residues. The CDR3 loop reads CASSRIGTEETQYF. The CDR3 region has the DNA TGTGCCAGCAGCCGAATCGGGACAGAAGAGACCCAGTACTTC.

This sequence joins TRBV5-4 and TRBJ1-1; D is possibly TRBD1 (6 bases). Germline CDR1 SGHNT, CDR2 YYREEE (reference sequence). V was trimmed by 4 bases and J by 0 bases, leaving 13 bases between them. The CDR3 consists of 15 residues. CDR3 protein: CASSVTGALNTEAFF. The CDR3 DNA sequence: TGTGCCAGCAGCGTGACAGGAGCCTTGAACACTGAAGCTTTCTTT.

This chain connects TRBV20-1 to TRBJ2-1; TRBD2 aligns across 7 bases. The J segment lost 7 bases and the V segment lost 7 bases, leaving 4 bases of the junction unmatched. From germline, CDR1 is DFQATT and CDR2 SNEGSKA (reference sequence). This CDR3 has 11 residues. CDR3 bases: TGCAGTGGGGGAGGGCGAAATGAGCAGTTCTTC. Protein sequence: CSGGGRNEQFF.

This rearrangement joins TRBV9 to TRBJ1-2, with 10 positions matching TRBD1. Germline CDR1 and CDR2: SGDLS and YYNGEE. The CDR3 is made up of 16 amino acids. V lost 4 bases, J lost 1 base, and 7 bases stayed unmatched. CDR3 sequence reads: CASSPGQGDFNYGYTF. CDR3 sequence (DNA): TGTGCCAGCAGCCCCGGACAGGGGGACTTTAACTATGGCTACACCTTC.

The chain uses TRBV5-7 and TRBJ2-7, with TRBD2 matching 13 bases. TRBV5-7 is treated as an ORF (open reading frame) with a function not yet certain. With 5 bases clipped from V and 4 bases from J, the junction kept 6 bases outside the gene matches. The CDR3 contains 15 residues. The CDR3 sequence is CASRYTSGGVYEQYF. For the CDR3, the DNA is TGTGCCAGCAGATACACTAGCGGGGGGGTATACGAGCAGTACTTC.

V gene TRBV6-1 combines with J gene TRBJ2-7, with TRBD1 matching over 7 bases. V was clipped by 0 bases and J by 2 bases; unmatched bases: 1. This CDR3 comprises 14 residues. In germline, CDR1 is MNHNS, CDR2 SASEGT. This CDR3 is CASSEAGTAYEQYF. The CDR3 DNA follows: TGTGCCAGCAGTGAAGCGGGGACAGCCTACGAGCAGTACTTC.

The J gene is TRBJ2-2, the V gene TRBV6-6; the match to TRBD2 covers 7 bases. CDR1 and CDR2 from the germline V gene are MNHNY and SVGAGI (reference sequence). The CDR3 is made up of 15 amino acids. The V gene end was trimmed by 2 bases and the J gene end by 6 bases; junction bases not matched to a gene: 6. The CDR3: CASSYPTSLAGELFF. The CDR3 bases are TGTGCCAGCAGTTACCCGACTAGCTTGGCCGGGGAGCTGTTTTTT.

CDR3 sequence: CASSEQGKNSPLHF. The CDR3 nucleotides are TGTGCCAGCAGTGAACAGGGGAAGAATTCACCCCTCCACTTT. The chain links TRBV25-1 to TRBJ1-6, with TRBD1 as a possible D gene (6 bases). This CDR3 has 14 residues. V was clipped by 2 bases and J by 7 bases, with 9 bases between them. The germline CDR1 and CDR2 sequences are MGHDK and SYGVNS.

As concerns this clone: Other DNA variants within this sample encode the same CDR3. This chain uses TRBV7-2 with TRBJ2-5, with D hard to call. In germline, CDR1 is SGHTA, CDR2 FQGNSA. The CDR3 is 12 amino acids. Trimming cost V 0 bases and J 4 bases, with 3 bases left between them. CDR3 sequence (DNA): TGTGCCAGCAGCTTAGCGCGAGAGACCCAGTACTTC. Translating gives CASSLARETQYF.

This sequence joins TRBV7-9 and TRBJ2-7; 9 bases agree with TRBD2. Germline CDR1 SEHNR, CDR2 FQNEAQ (reference sequence). The trim removed 0 bases at V and 0 bases at J, leaving 6 bases unmatched. The CDR3 has 17 amino acids. The CDR3 protein is CASSLARGGARSYEQYF. CDR3 bases: TGTGCCAGCAGCTTAGCGCGGGGGGGCGCCCGCTCCTACGAGCAGTACTTC.

V is TRBV27 and J is TRBJ1-2, with TRBD1 identical over 8 bases. This CDR3 region has 15 residues. Germline lookup yields CDR1 MNHEY and CDR2 SMNVEV (reference sequence). After removal of 3 bases from V and 4 bases from J, the junction contained 7 bases not matched to a gene. The CDR3 DNA reads TGTGCCAGCAGTTTTAGTCCAGGGGGCAGCTATGGCTACACCTTC. Amino acids: CASSFSPGGSYGYTF.

The V call is TRBV5-6, the J call TRBJ1-1; TRBD1 is a possible D gene (5 bases). The germline gives CDR1 SGHDT, CDR2 YYEEEE. Trimming left V 1 base short and J 1 base short, with 17 bases between. This CDR3 contains 17 residues. CDR3 sequence: CASSLLLQGGWNTEAFF. The CDR3 DNA is TGTGCCAGCAGCTTGCTCTTGCAGGGTGGTTGGAACACTGAAGCTTTCTTT.

V and J are TRBV18 and TRBJ2-1, with D hard to call. V lost 4 bases, J lost 8 bases, and 18 bases lay in between. This CDR3 has 15 amino acids. Per germline, CDR1 KGHSH and CDR2 LQKENI. The DNA of the CDR3 is TGTGCCAGCTCACTCCGGGTCGGCTTATGGGATGAGCAGTTCTTC. Its translation: CASSLRVGLWDEQFF.

The rearrangement joins TRBV30 to TRBJ1-1; 7 bases map to TRBD1. Germline V lookup: CDR1 GTSNPN, CDR2 SVGIG (reference sequence). J was trimmed by 7 bases and V by 5 bases; bases with no gene match: 4. The CDR3 sequence is 11 residues long. CDR3 loop: CAWDGQVEAFF. The CDR3 DNA is TGTGCCTGGGATGGACAGGTTGAAGCTTTCTTT. The whole variable domain, filled in from reference TRBV30 and TRBJ1-1, reads SQTIHQWPATLVQPVGSPLSLECTVEGTSNPNLYWYRQAAGRGLQLLFYSVGIGQISSEVPQNLSASRPQDRQFILSSKKLLLSDSGFYLCAWDGQVEAFFGQGTRLTVV.